Each of the 14 T cell receptor beta chains below was sequenced from the same sample in a study of T-cell reconstitution after alpha-beta-depleted transplantation in children. A TCRbeta library incorporating unique molecular identifiers was prepared. TCRdb itself ran the PCR reads through MiXCR, one entry per CDR3 protein. The sample lists 600,000 to 800,000 distinct CDR3 sequences; over 10% were seen once. Here the sequenced sample was PBMCs, taken before TCRalphabeta/CD19-depleted stem cell transplant. Receptors originate from a girl between 2 and 10 years old with congenital amegakaryocytic thrombocytopenia, due to receive a stem cell transplant.

This clonotype was observed many times. The chain combines TRBV7-2 with TRBJ2-1; 12 bases are shared with TRBD2. The CDR3 is 16 residues long. Per the germline V gene, CDR1 is SGHTA and CDR2 is FQGNSA. V lost 4 bases, J lost 3 bases, and 4 bases stayed unmatched. The CDR3 nucleotides are TGTGCCAGCAGCTCGCGGACTAGCGGGAACTACAATGAGCAGTTCTTC. Protein: CASSSRTSGNYNEQFF. Full variable domain (outside the CDR3, taken from reference TRBV7-2 and TRBJ2-1): GAGVSQSPSNKVTEKGKDVELRCDPISGHTALYWYRQSLGQGLEFLIYFQGNSAPDKSGLPSDRFSAERTGGSVSTLTIQRTQQEDSAVYLCASSSRTSGNYNEQFFGPGTRLTVL.

This clonotype has ten or more counts. CDR3 in amino acids: CASSLTWFGGPNTGELFF. CDR3 nucleotide sequence: TGTGCCAGCAGTTTAACTTGGTTCGGAGGGCCGAACACCGGGGAGCTGTTTTTT. The V gene is TRBV12-3 or TRBV12-4, the J gene TRBJ2-2; D perhaps matches TRBD2 (6 bases). The V end was cut by 2 bases, the J end by 0 bases, with 16 bases between. The CDR3 has 18 residues.

This clonotype has ten or more counts. The chain couples TRBV20-1 to TRBJ2-2, with D perhaps TRBD2 (6 bases). The CDR3 sequence is 15 residues long. The germline gives CDR1 DFQATT, CDR2 SNEGSKA (reference sequence). V was cut by 5 bases and J by 1 base, with 14 bases left in between. The CDR3 protein is CSAPRLDGNTGELFF. The DNA for the CDR3 is TGCAGTGCTCCTCGACTAGATGGGAACACCGGGGAGCTGTTTTTT.

This clonotype was detected only a few times. The chain links TRBV29-1 to TRBJ2-3; D gene unclear. The CDR3 has 13 residues. Per the germline V gene, CDR1 is SQVTM and CDR2 is ANQGSEA. The V end lost 3 bases, the J end lost 4 bases, and 11 bases lay between the germline ends. Here the CDR3 DNA reads TGCAGCGTTGATGGAGTATCCCCAGATACGCAGTATTTT. It encodes CSVDGVSPDTQYF.

This clonotype came up many times. The chain combines TRBV5-1 with TRBJ2-2; D possibly corresponds to TRBD2 (5 bases). Germline-derived CDR1 and CDR2 are SGHRS and YFSETQ. V was trimmed by 0 bases and J by 0 bases, leaving 12 bases between them. There are 17 residues in the CDR3. CDR3 region: CASSLAGVGANTGELFF. The CDR3 DNA sequence: TGCGCCAGCAGCTTGGCCGGTGTCGGGGCGAACACCGGGGAGCTGTTTTTT.

This clonotype was detected only a few times. CDR3 loop: CASSWTSGRRWATDTQYF. CDR3 coding DNA: TGTGCCAGCAGCTGGACTAGCGGGAGGAGGTGGGCGACAGATACGCAGTATTTT. The V call is TRBV5-5, the J call TRBJ2-3, with TRBD2 matching 14 bases. Trimming removed 3 bases from V and 3 bases from J; junction bases left unmatched: 9. The CDR3 is 18 amino acids. Germline CDR1 and CDR2: SGHKS and YYEKEE (reference sequence).

This clonotype was observed once. The V and J genes are TRBV5-1 and TRBJ2-7; D may match TRBD1 or TRBD2 (5 bases each). CDR1 is SGHRS, CDR2 YFSETQ, per germline. V lost 6 bases, J lost 4 bases, and 11 bases lay in between. CDR3 length: 12 amino acids. The CDR3 is CASTRDGYEQYF. The CDR3 DNA follows: TGCGCCAGCACCAGGGACGGTTACGAGCAGTACTTC.

The V and J genes are TRBV5-1 and TRBJ2-6, with D perhaps matching TRBD2 (5 bases). The CDR3 is made up of 19 amino acids. Trimming removed 5 bases at V and 0 bases at J, with 21 bases between. Germline V gene lookup returns CDR1 SGHRS and CDR2 YFSETQ. The CDR3 DNA is TGCGCCAGCAGTCGCCACCGAGCTCTGGGAGTCTCTGGGGCCAACGTCCTGACTTTC. Encoded protein: CASSRHRALGVSGANVLTF.

This clonotype was seen ten or more times. V gene TRBV18 combines with J gene TRBJ2-7; D remains unclear. There are 13 residues in the CDR3. CDR1 KGHSH and CDR2 LQKENI come from the germline V gene. V lost 3 bases, J lost 2 bases, and 8 bases lay in between. CDR3 in DNA: TGTGCCAGCTCACCCACATCGGCCTACGAGCAGTACTTC. Amino acid sequence: CASSPTSAYEQYF.

V gene TRBV18 combines with J gene TRBJ2-3; D is unclear. The V gene lost 5 bases and the J gene lost 2 bases, with 8 bases spanning the gap. This CDR3 is 13 amino acids long. From germline, CDR1 is KGHSH and CDR2 LQKENI. The CDR3 protein is CASSSRNTDTQYF. The CDR3 bases are TGTGCCAGCTCATCCAGAAACACAGATACGCAGTATTTT.

This clonotype was counted many times. The V gene is TRBV15, the J gene TRBJ1-6; D might be TRBD1 (5 bases). The V end was cut by 3 bases, the J end by 8 bases, with 23 bases between. CDR3 length equals 18 residues. Germline loops: CDR1 LNHNV, CDR2 YYDKDF (reference sequence). The CDR3 here is CATSSYGRGTRRDSPLHF. In DNA form, the CDR3 reads TGTGCCACCAGCAGCTATGGACGGGGCACCCGGAGAGATTCACCCCTCCACTTT.

Only a few counts were recorded for this clonotype. The chain has TRBV5-1 and TRBJ2-1; unclear D gene. CDR1 and CDR2 from the germline V gene are SGHRS and YFSETQ. The length of the CDR3 is 16 residues. V lost 4 bases and J 0 bases, leaving 14 bases between the germline ends. The CDR3 region has the DNA TGCGCCAGCAGCGCCGAACCCCTGAGCTCCTACAATGAGCAGTTCTTC. Amino acid sequence: CASSAEPLSSYNEQFF. The whole variable domain, remainder taken from reference TRBV5-1 and TRBJ2-1, is KAGVTQTPRYLIKTRGQQVTLSCSPISGHRSVSWYQQTPGQGLQFLFEYFSETQRNKGNFPGRFSGRQFSNSRSEMNVSTLELGDSALYLCASSAEPLSSYNEQFFGPGTRLTVL.

V is TRBV12-3 or TRBV12-4 and J is TRBJ2-1; D unclear. The CDR3 is 12 residues long. The V and J ends lost 3 bases and 9 bases respectively, with 9 bases between them. The DNA for the CDR3 is TGTGCCAGCAGTTTCCTAGTCGGTGAGCAGTTCTTC. Protein sequence: CASSFLVGEQFF.

There are many counts of this clonotype. The V call is TRBV5-1, the J call TRBJ2-1, with unresolved D. Germline CDR1 SGHRS, CDR2 YFSETQ. The CDR3 loop spans 15 amino acids. The V gene lost 0 bases and the J gene lost 4 bases, with 11 bases spanning the gap. The CDR3 spells CASSLAGQGYNEQFF. Written as DNA, the CDR3 is TGCGCCAGCAGCTTGGCTGGCCAAGGGTACAATGAGCAGTTCTTC.